Described below is a single T cell receptor (beta chain) sequence and its context. As processed by the authors: Cell counts per sample came from amplifying reference gene primers. Sequenced by immunoSEQ multiplex PCR; TCRdb stores in-frame clones only, minus some. V and J calls plus clone size are reproduced from that table; the DNA served to infer D and trimming. The table has around 100,000 clones, almost 90% seen once. The sample is drawn from a study of blood T cell repertoires in COVID-19. About the study: The United States, Italy and Spain supplied acute and convalescent COVID-19 samples.

The sample comprised peripheral blood. This clonotype originated in a human donor in a cohort sampled during active COVID-19.

Here the CDR3 reads CASSPSQAGDYEQYF. The CDR3 DNA sequence: TGTGCCAGCTCACCAAGTCAGGCTGGCGACTACGAGCAGTACTTC. The rearrangement links TRBV18 to TRBJ2-7; D unclear. This CDR3 spans 15 amino acids. Germline V gives CDR1 KGHSH, CDR2 LQKENI. V dropped 2 bases and J dropped 3 bases, with 14 bases sitting between them.